A selection of T cell receptor beta chains follows, all from one sample in a study of cytomegalovirus exposure and HLA in healthy donors. The data were produced by immunoSEQ multiplex PCR, yet TCRdb's version contains in-frame clones alone and is incomplete. The data show approximately 88,000 clones, over 60% seen once. Sequencing was performed on PBMCs. The source of these receptors is a man aged 25 to 40 in good health and CMV-seronegative. Each CDR3 is given with its conserved first and last residue. D genes are given only for firm matches. Clone size is stated in some rows and not others, as once, few, many or a class when expanded.

d_call	v_call	clone_size	cdr3_length	j_call	cdr3_aa	cdr3_nt
NA	TRBV21-1	NA	16	TRBJ2-7	CASSKATGLLSYEQYF	TGTGCCAGCAGCAAAGCGACGGGACTTCTCAGCTACGAGCAGTACTTC
NA	TRBV4-1	NA	15	TRBJ1-2	CASSQEAQSSYGYTF	TGCGCCAGCAGCCAAGAAGCACAGAGTTCCTATGGCTACACCTTC
NA	TRBV5-1	few	11	TRBJ2-3	CASTRRGTQYF	TGCGCCAGCACCCGAAGAGGCACGCAGTATTTT
NA	TRBV6-6	few	14	TRBJ2-7	CASSYSRGSYEQYF	TGTGCCAGCAGTTACTCGAGGGGGTCCTACGAGCAGTACTTC
NA	TRBV14	NA	15	TRBJ1-6	CASSQGWQNNSPLHF	TGTGCCAGCAGCCAAGGGTGGCAGAATAATTCACCCCTCCACTTT
TRBD2	TRBV27	NA	15	TRBJ2-2	CASSLLAGVAGELFF	TGTGCCAGCAGTTTACTAGCGGGAGTGGCCGGGGAGCTGTTTTTT
NA	TRBV27	NA	15	TRBJ1-1	CASSLQAGVNTEAFF	TGTGCCAGCAGTTTACAGGCAGGGGTGAACACTGAAGCTTTCTTT
NA	TRBV14	NA	13	TRBJ2-5	CASSRGFGETQYF	TGTGCCAGCAGCCGGGGCTTTGGGGAGACCCAGTACTTC
NA	TRBV14	NA	14	TRBJ2-1	CASSQDGRRDEQFF	TGTGCCAGCAGCCAAGATGGACGGCGGGATGAGCAGTTCTTC
NA	TRBV4-1	NA	14	TRBJ1-5	CASSRRGGNQPQHF	TGCGCCAGCAGCCGGAGGGGCGGCAATCAGCCCCAGCATTTT
NA	TRBV28	NA	15	TRBJ2-7	CASSRTPTDSYEQYF	TGTGCCAGCAGTCGGACACCTACGGACTCCTACGAGCAGTACTTC
NA	TRBV7-2	NA	13	TRBJ2-5	CASQPGPQETQYF	TGTGCCAGTCAACCTGGGCCTCAAGAGACCCAGTACTTC
TRBD2	TRBV5-1	NA	16	TRBJ2-1	CASSFQTSGIYNEQFF	TGCGCCAGCAGCTTCCAGACTAGCGGGATCTACAATGAGCAGTTCTTC
TRBD2	TRBV27	NA	17	TRBJ2-3	CASSSGLLAGSTDTQYF	TGTGCCAGCAGTTCGGGGTTACTAGCGGGAAGCACAGATACGCAGTATTTT
TRBD1	TRBV4-2	few	19	TRBJ2-7	CASSQDLLSLDRGYYEQYF	TGTGCCAGCAGCCAGGACCTACTCTCCTTAGACAGGGGCTACTACGAGCAGTACTTC
NA	TRBV10-3	once	13	TRBJ2-7	CAISLTGFYEQYF	TGTGCCATCAGCCTGACAGGCTTCTACGAGCAGTACTTC
TRBD1	TRBV2	few	14	TRBJ1-2	CASSVGTGSYGYTF	TGTGCCAGCAGTGTTGGGACAGGGAGCTATGGCTACACCTTC